These T cell receptor beta chains were read from a single sample in a study of blood T cell repertoires in COVID-19. Repertoires were generated with immunoSEQ multiplex PCR, while TCRdb's copy carries only in-frame clones and drops some. The sample has some 90,000 clones, approximately 80% seen once. The material sequenced was peripheral blood. Receptors originate from a man aged 70-80 years with active or convalescent COVID-19. Each CDR3 is given with its conserved first and last residue. The order of the fields is J gene, clone size, D gene, V gene, CDR3 DNA, CDR3 protein. The D gene is left open where the match is weak. Clone size is shown for a subset of rows, as once, few, many or a class of expanded clone.

TRBJ2-7,NA,TRBD2,TRBV7-6,TGTGCCAGCAGCTTAGGACTAGCGGGGGGTTACGAGCAGTACTTC,CASSLGLAGGYEQYF
TRBJ2-2,NA,NA,TRBV18,TGTGCCAGCTCACCACGAGACACCGGGGAGCTGTTTTTT,CASSPRDTGELFF
TRBJ2-7,few,TRBD1,TRBV2,TGTGCCAGCAGTGAATGGTGGGCGGTGACAGGGAACTACGAGCAGTACTTC,CASSEWWAVTGNYEQYF
TRBJ2-7,few,NA,TRBV5-1,TGCGCCAGCAGCCCTGCAGCCTACGAGCAGTACTTC,CASSPAAYEQYF
TRBJ2-2,NA,TRBD2,TRBV6-5,TGTGCCAGCTCAACTAGCGGGGGACCCACCGGGGAGCTGTTTTTT,CASSTSGGPTGELFF
TRBJ1-4,NA,NA,TRBV7-9,TGTGCCAGCAGCTCCGACAGGTTAGAAAAACTGTTTTTT,CASSSDRLEKLFF
TRBJ2-1,NA,NA,TRBV18,TGTGCCAGCTCACCAGGGGCAGGTAATCAGTTCTTC,CASSPGAGNQFF
TRBJ1-4,NA,TRBD1,TRBV10-3,TGTGCCATCAGTGAGGATGGACAGGGGAGGGCTGAAAAACTGTTTTTT,CAISEDGQGRAEKLFF
TRBJ2-1,NA,TRBD1,TRBV29-1,TGCAGCGTTGCAGGGGGAGAGGGCGGCAATGAGCAGTTCTTC,CSVAGGEGGNEQFF
TRBJ1-6,NA,TRBD1,TRBV27,TGTGCCAGCAGGGCCTGGGACAGCGTTAATTCACCCCTCCACTTT,CASRAWDSVNSPLHF
TRBJ2-5,NA,TRBD2,TRBV24-1,TGTGCCACCAGTGATTCAAGCGGGACCCAAGAGACCCAGTACTTC,CATSDSSGTQETQYF
TRBJ2-7,NA,NA,TRBV6-6,TGTGCCAGCAGTAACCGGGAGTTTATCTACGAGCAGTACTTC,CASSNREFIYEQYF
TRBJ2-2,NA,NA,TRBV6-5,TGTGCCAGCAGTTCTCCCGGGACGAACACCGGGGAGCTGTTTTTT,CASSSPGTNTGELFF
TRBJ2-5,once,TRBD2,TRBV30,TGTGCCTGGGGAGCGGGGGGGCCGGTCGAGACCCAGTACTTC,CAWGAGGPVETQYF
TRBJ2-7,NA,NA,TRBV4-3,TGCGCCAGCCCCCCTCGGGATAGCTCCTACGAGCAGTACTTC,CASPPRDSSYEQYF
TRBJ2-1,NA,NA,TRBV11-2,TGTGCCAGCAGCTTCGGACAGCTCACAAGCAATGAGCAGTTCTTC,CASSFGQLTSNEQFF
TRBJ2-7,once,TRBD2,TRBV3-1/TRBV3-2,TGTGCCAGCAGCCACGGGACTAGCGGGGGAGGCTACGAGCAGTACTTC,CASSHGTSGGGYEQYF
TRBJ1-3,NA,NA,TRBV9,TGTGCCAGCAGCGGACACATAGGCTCTGGAAACACCATATATTTT,CASSGHIGSGNTIYF
TRBJ2-6,NA,NA,TRBV19,TGTGCCAGTAGTATAGTTAGGAGCTCTGGGGCCAACGTCCTGACTTTC,CASSIVRSSGANVLTF
TRBJ2-2,NA,NA,TRBV24-1,TGTGCCACCAGTGATTCCGGTCTATCCGGGGAGCTGTTTTTT,CATSDSGLSGELFF
TRBJ1-5,NA,TRBD1,TRBV18,TGTGCCAGCTCGGGGGACAGGGGTGCGGATCAGCCCCAGCATTTT,CASSGDRGADQPQHF
TRBJ1-2,NA,NA,TRBV7-8,TGTGCCAGCAGCCCCATAGTGTCTTATGGCTACACCTTC,CASSPIVSYGYTF
TRBJ1-1,few,NA,TRBV19,TGTGCCAGTAGTATACCGGGATACAGCATGAACACTGAAGCTTTCTTT,CASSIPGYSMNTEAFF
TRBJ2-5,NA,TRBD2,TRBV11-3,TGTGCCAGCAGCTCAAGACCGGGAGGGGAAGAGACCCAGTACTTC,CASSSRPGGEETQYF
TRBJ2-2,NA,NA,TRBV11-2,TGTGCCAGCAGCTTAGTAGGGGTCTCCGGGGAGCTGTTTTTT,CASSLVGVSGELFF
TRBJ1-6,NA,NA,TRBV19,TGTGCCAGTAGGGAGGGGAGCTCCTATAATTCACCCCTCCACTTT,CASREGSSYNSPLHF
TRBJ2-1,once,TRBD2,TRBV28,TGTGCCAGCAGCCTCGGGCGGGGGAGCTCCTACAATGAGCAGTTCTTC,CASSLGRGSSYNEQFF